These 30 T cell receptor beta chains came from one sample sequenced in a study of blood T cells in healthy people across ages. Sample-barcoded 5' priming and a J-beta primer mix drove a second PCR of roughly 7 to 11 cycles. From the 5' RACE reads, TCRdb called clonotypes with MiXCR, one entry per CDR3 protein. Of 650,000 or so distinct CDR3 sequences listed, roughly half were seen once; the top ten hold approximately 13%. Sequenced: blood. These receptors originate from a woman over 75 in good health.

This clonotype was detected a few times. The V and J genes are TRBV5-1 and TRBJ2-1, with 7 bases that match TRBD2. TRBJ2-7 explains the end of the DNA better; the J call may be wrong. The CDR3 contains 14 residues. Per germline, CDR1 SGHRS and CDR2 YFSETQ. CDR3 residues: CASSLFLADNEQYF. CDR3 bases: TGCGCCAGCAGCTTGTTTCTAGCGGACAATGAGCAGTACTTC.

This CDR3 is CASSQDSSTGGYTF. DNA of the CDR3: TGTGCCAGCAGCCAAGATTCCTCGACCGGTGGCTACACCTTC. This rearrangement joins TRBV4-2 to TRBJ1-2; no clear D gene. Trimming cost V 0 bases and J 7 bases, with 12 bases left between them. Looked up from germline, CDR1 is LGHNA and CDR2 is YNFKEQ. The CDR3 runs 14 residues.

The V gene is TRBV12-3 or TRBV12-4, the J gene TRBJ1-6; 9 bases are shared with TRBD1. Trimming cost V 5 bases and J 8 bases; bases outside gene matches: 13. This CDR3 comprises 17 residues. The CDR3 spells CASSTIAGTGYHSPLHF. The CDR3 nucleotides read TGTGCCAGCAGTACAATTGCGGGGACAGGGTATCATTCACCCCTCCACTTT.

This clonotype was picked up one time. The chain combines TRBV6-2 or TRBV6-3 with TRBJ1-1; D unresolved. This CDR3 has 14 amino acids. Germline V gene data show CDR1 as MNHEY and CDR2 as SVGEGT. V was clipped by 5 bases and J by 0 bases, with 10 bases between them. The CDR3 here is CASSDDDLNTEAFF. The CDR3 bases are TGTGCCAGCAGTGACGATGACCTGAACACTGAAGCTTTCTTT.

Remarks on this clonotype: Compared with germline, one end of the junction differs, possibly owing to a read error. V usage is TRBV12-3 or TRBV12-4 and J usage is TRBJ1-2; D is ambiguous. The length of the CDR3 is 12 residues. The CDR3 nucleotides read TGTGCCACCAGTTACTCAAGGGTAGGCTACACCTTC. Translation: CATSYSRVGYTF.

This clonotype was seen just once. The V call is TRBV2, the J call TRBJ2-1; D possibly matches TRBD1 or TRBD2 (5 bases each). The germline CDR1 and CDR2 sequences are SNHLY and FYNNEI. The CDR3 is made up of 13 amino acids. Trimming pared 7 bases from V and 9 bases from J, leaving 16 bases between. The CDR3 here is CASIPRDGGEQFF. The CDR3 DNA is TGTGCCAGCATCCCTAGGGACGGCGGTGAGCAGTTCTTC.

This clonotype has only one observation. This chain's CDR3 is CASSLISNYGYTF. CDR3 bases: TGTGCCAGCAGCCTAATTAGCAACTATGGCTACACCTTC. The chain uses TRBV28 and TRBJ1-2; no reliable D call. CDR3 length: 13 residues. Germline CDR1 and CDR2: MDHEN and SYDVKM. V dropped 6 bases and J dropped 2 bases, with 10 bases sitting between them.

This clonotype was detected ten times or more. This chain connects TRBV29-1 to TRBJ2-7; D not resolved. Germline values: CDR1 SQVTM, CDR2 ANQGSEA. The germline V and J ends were trimmed by 4 bases and 1 base, with 5 bases remaining between them. The CDR3 loop spans 11 amino acids. CDR3 region: CSVATSYEQYF. CDR3 coding DNA: TGCAGCGTTGCCACATCCTACGAGCAGTACTTC.

This clonotype appeared many times. The J gene is TRBJ2-7, the V gene TRBV5-5, with a weak D call TRBD1 (6 bases). V was trimmed by 4 bases and J by 2 bases, leaving 16 bases between them. Germline V lookup: CDR1 SGHKS, CDR2 YYEKEE (reference sequence). The CDR3 has 15 residues. The CDR3 sequence is CASSPLGTRTYEQYF. The CDR3 DNA reads TGTGCCAGCAGCCCACTGGGGACACGCACCTACGAGCAGTACTTC.

The chain links TRBV29-1 to TRBJ2-3; D possibly corresponds to TRBD2 (5 bases). Germline lookup yields CDR1 SQVTM and CDR2 ANQGSEA. V was pared by 6 bases and J by 0 bases, with 25 bases between. There are 18 residues in the CDR3. CDR3 region: CSVSLRGPRFLSTDTQYF. In DNA, the CDR3 is TGCAGCGTATCCTTGAGAGGGCCAAGGTTTTTAAGCACAGATACGCAGTATTTT.

This chain uses TRBV4-1 with TRBJ2-3; D may match TRBD1 or TRBD2 (5 bases each). Trimming took off 0 bases at V and 6 bases at J, with 13 bases between the two ends. This CDR3 region has 15 residues. CDR1 and CDR2 from the germline V gene are MGHRA and YSYEKL. DNA for the CDR3: TGCGCCAGCAGCCAAGATGGGACCCCCCGGGATACGCAGTATTTT. Residues: CASSQDGTPRDTQYF.

The sample holds a few counts of this clonotype. The chain links TRBV4-2 to TRBJ1-4, with D possibly being TRBD1 (5 bases). CDR1 LGHNA and CDR2 YNFKEQ come from the germline V gene. V lost 1 base and J lost 5, with 5 bases in between. The CDR3 loop spans 13 amino acids. The CDR3 here is CASSQAGNEKLFF. The CDR3, as DNA: TGTGCCAGCAGCCAAGCAGGGAATGAAAAACTGTTTTTT.

The chain uses TRBV7-9 and TRBJ1-2; D call uncertain. There are 12 residues in the CDR3. In germline, CDR1 is SEHNR, CDR2 FQNEAQ (reference sequence). V gave up 6 bases and J gave up 8 bases, with 13 bases separating them. CDR3 sequence reads: CASSPDYSGYTF. The CDR3 coding sequence is TGTGCCAGCAGTCCGGACTACAGCGGCTACACCTTC.

This clonotype was counted a single time. Just one base apart from a much larger clone, this may be a read error. V usage is TRBV24-1 and J usage is TRBJ2-3; 7 bases are shared with TRBD1. Per germline, CDR1 KGHDR and CDR2 SFDVKD. CDR3 length: 15 residues. In DNA form, the CDR3 reads TGTGCCACCAGTGATGCGGACAGGTTTTTAGATGCGCAGTATTTT. It specifies CATSDADRFLDAQYF.

The rearrangement joins TRBV4-3 to TRBJ1-5, with D perhaps matching TRBD1 (5 bases). CDR3 length: 18 amino acids. Trimming removed 0 bases at V and 6 bases at J, with 21 bases between. Germline V gives CDR1 LGHNA, CDR2 YSLEER. This CDR3 is CASSQDRHRPGMPQPQHF. The CDR3 DNA follows: TGCGCCAGCAGCCAAGATCGTCATAGGCCAGGGATGCCTCAGCCCCAGCATTTT.

This clonotype was picked up a small number of times. The rearrangement uses TRBV12-3 or TRBV12-4 and TRBJ2-5, with D possibly TRBD2 on 6 matching bases. Trimming took 7 bases from V and 10 from J, leaving 13 bases between them. CDR3 length equals 11 residues. CDR3 region: CASTLEGIQYF. The CDR3 DNA reads TGTGCCAGCACTTTGGAGGGGATCCAGTACTTC.

The chain joins TRBV11-2 to TRBJ1-4; D is unclear. Trimming removed 5 bases from V and 0 bases from J, with 10 bases in between. The germline gives CDR1 SGHAT, CDR2 FQNNGV. The CDR3 covers 15 residues. The CDR3 nucleotides are TGTGCCAGCAGCCCCCGAGGATCAACTAATGAAAAACTGTTTTTT. This translates into CASSPRGSTNEKLFF.

This clonotype was observed a handful of times. This chain connects TRBV14 to TRBJ2-1; no clear D. This CDR3 region has 14 residues. The V gene's germline CDR1 is SGHDN and CDR2 FVKESK. In nucleotides, the CDR3 is TGTGCGAGCCAGAGATCCAGCTCCTACAATGAGCAGTTCTTC. This gives the protein CASQRSSSYNEQFF.

The J gene is TRBJ2-3, the V gene TRBV7-9; the D call may be TRBD1 or TRBD2 (6 bases each). The V end was cut by 5 bases, the J end by 5 bases, with 17 bases between. The CDR3 loop spans 15 amino acids. CDR1 SEHNR and CDR2 FQNEAQ come from the germline V gene (reference sequence). The CDR3 protein is CASSPPRGREDTQYF. CDR3 in DNA: TGTGCCAGCAGCCCCCCCCGGGGGCGGGAAGATACGCAGTATTTT.

This clonotype was seen more than once but under ten times. The rearrangement joins TRBV12-3 or TRBV12-4 to TRBJ1-5; 7 bases map to TRBD1. This CDR3 spans 15 amino acids. Trimming at V came to 6 bases and at J to 1 base, leaving 6 bases not matched to a gene. The CDR3 coding sequence is TGTGCCAGCAGCTGGGACAGTAACAGCAATCAGCCCCAGCATTTT. Its translation: CASSWDSNSNQPQHF.

The CDR3 nucleotides read TGTGCCAGCAGCCAACTCGGGATGGACAGGCCAGCTAACTATGGCTACACCTTC. Protein product: CASSQLGMDRPANYGYTF. The chain recombines TRBV4-2 with TRBJ1-2; 7 bases are shared with TRBD1. CDR3 length: 18 amino acids. CDR1 and CDR2 from the germline V gene are LGHNA and YNFKEQ. The V segment lost 2 bases and the J segment 0 bases; nucleotides outside the gene matches: 12.

CDR3 in amino acids: CASSVYDPPLDGYTF. CDR3 DNA sequence: TGTGCCAGCAGCGTTTATGACCCTCCGTTGGACGGCTACACCTTC. The chain uses TRBV9 and TRBJ1-2, with D hard to call. The CDR3 totals 15 residues. V was clipped by 2 bases and J by 8 bases, with 19 bases between them. Germline CDR1 and CDR2: SGDLS and YYNGEE.

The chain has TRBV25-1 and TRBJ2-2, with D unresolved. V dropped 2 bases and J dropped 4 bases, with 5 bases sitting between them. This CDR3 contains 13 residues. Germline V lookup: CDR1 MGHDK, CDR2 SYGVNS. The CDR3 nucleotides are TGTGCCAGCAGTGAAATTTTCACCGGGGAGCTGTTTTTT. The encoded protein is CASSEIFTGELFF.

This clonotype was found many times. The rearrangement joins TRBV24-1 to TRBJ2-1; D is unclear. The V end lost 8 bases, the J end lost 6 bases, and 7 bases lay between the germline ends. The CDR3 is 11 amino acids. Germline V gene data show CDR1 as KGHDR and CDR2 as SFDVKD. The CDR3 nucleotides are TGTGCCACCATGTCTTTCAATGAGCAGTTCTTC. This gives the protein CATMSFNEQFF.

This chain uses TRBV20-1 with TRBJ1-6, with D unresolved. V lost 1 base to trimming and J lost 8 bases, with 12 bases between them. Germline values: CDR1 DFQATT, CDR2 SNEGSKA (reference sequence). CDR3 length: 14 residues. This CDR3 reads CSARAARSDSPLHF. The CDR3 region has the DNA TGCAGTGCTAGAGCTGCCAGGTCGGATTCACCCCTCCACTTT.

A few counts support this clonotype. The chain joins TRBV6-6 to TRBJ2-7; TRBD1 agrees at 10 bases. Germline CDR1 reads MNHNY; CDR2 reads SVGAGI (reference sequence). The CDR3 is 15 amino acids. After removal of 6 bases from V and 6 bases from J, the junction contained 11 bases not matched to a gene. Here the CDR3 reads CASSPAGTGASEQYF. The CDR3 DNA reads as TGTGCCAGCAGCCCAGCCGGGACAGGGGCAAGCGAGCAGTACTTC.

V is TRBV12-3 or TRBV12-4 and J is TRBJ2-3, with a weak D call TRBD2 (5 bases). The ends were cut back, 7 bases at V and 8 bases at J, with 19 bases in the middle. This CDR3 is 14 amino acids long. CDR3 amino acids: CASTPPGEGGTQYF. In DNA form, the CDR3 reads TGTGCCAGCACCCCTCCAGGCGAGGGTGGTACGCAGTATTTT.

This clonotype was picked up many times. The chain carries TRBV12-3 or TRBV12-4 and TRBJ1-5; a weak D match, TRBD1 (6 bases). The CDR3 sequence is 15 residues long. Deletions cut 6 bases from V and 0 bases from J, with 12 bases between. CDR3 nucleotide sequence: TGTGCCAGCAGACGTACAGGGTATAGCAATCAGCCCCAGCATTTT. Translation gives CASRRTGYSNQPQHF.

The sample holds a few counts of this clonotype. The chain is built from TRBV28 and TRBJ2-4, with 11 bases that match TRBD1. The germline gives CDR1 MDHEN, CDR2 SYDVKM. This CDR3 contains 13 residues. V trimming: 10 bases; J trimming: 11 bases; junction bases outside the gene matches: 10. CDR3 residues: CATGTGGRGFQYF. DNA for the CDR3: TGTGCCACCGGGACAGGGGGTCGGGGTTTTCAGTACTTC.

In this sample, this clonotype turned up a few times. A junction boundary mismatches the germline segment, possibly from a read error. The rearrangement links TRBV29-1 to TRBJ1-3; D perhaps matches TRBD1 (6 bases). The CDR3 has 13 amino acids. Per the germline V gene, CDR1 is SQVTM and CDR2 is ANQGSEA. In DNA form, the CDR3 reads TGCAGCGTGGAAGGGGGGTCTGGAAACACCATATATTTT. Amino acids: CSVEGGSGNTIYF.